One sample yielded the 12 T cell receptor beta chains listed below, sequenced in a study of cytomegalovirus exposure and HLA in healthy donors (dated by TCRdb to between 2016 and 2019). The library relied on the immunoSEQ multiplex PCR assay. Here the immuneACCESS table is served through TCRdb, limited to in-frame sequences with V and J called. Missing clones are a known gap in these copies; in checked studies unresolved V genes cover under half, and the rest lacks a known reason. The sample records about 200,000 clones, roughly 82% of which are singletons. Of the sample, roughly 12% falls within the top ten clones. Source material: PBMCs. The origin of the receptors is a woman under 40 in good health and CMV-seropositive.

The chain employs TRBV9 and TRBJ1-1, with a tentative D call TRBD1 (5 bases). The V end was cut by 0 bases, the J end by 1 base, with 10 bases between. CDR3 size: 15 residues. Germline V lookup: CDR1 SGDLS, CDR2 YYNGEE. CDR3 loop: CASSVVGEANTEAFF. CDR3 DNA sequence: TGTGCCAGCAGCGTAGTAGGGGAGGCGAACACTGAAGCTTTCTTT.

The chain uses TRBV6-5 and TRBJ2-7, with D possibly matching TRBD2 (5 bases). The germline V gene encodes CDR1 MNHEY and CDR2 SVGAGI. The germline V and J ends were trimmed by 0 bases and 2 bases, with 11 bases remaining between them. CDR3 length: 15 amino acids. DNA of the CDR3: TGTGCCAGCAGTTACTCGACTAAGGACCCCTACGAGCAGTACTTC. Encoded protein: CASSYSTKDPYEQYF.

This chain connects TRBV5-1 to TRBJ2-7; perhaps TRBD1 as D (5 bases). V was shortened by 2 bases and J by 2 bases, with 14 bases between the two germline ends. CDR3 length: 15 amino acids. The germline CDR1 and CDR2 sequences are SGHRS and YFSETQ. In DNA form, the CDR3 reads TGCGCCAGCAGCTTAACAGGAGAAAAAGCCTACGAGCAGTACTTC. It is translated as CASSLTGEKAYEQYF.

The rearrangement links TRBV29-1 to TRBJ2-7; possible D gene TRBD2, 6 bases. Trimming stripped 6 bases from V and 2 bases from J, with 14 bases between. Germline loops: CDR1 SQVTM, CDR2 ANQGSEA. The CDR3 length is 13 residues. CDR3 nucleotides: TGCAGCGTACGACTAGGGGCCGCCTACGAGCAGTACTTC. This translates into CSVRLGAAYEQYF.

The gene calls are TRBV18 and TRBJ2-1; D perhaps matches TRBD1 (6 bases). Germline CDR1 KGHSH, CDR2 LQKENI. The CDR3 length is 15 residues. Trimming left V 3 bases short and J 6 bases short, with 15 bases between. CDR3 in amino acids: CASSPGAGAVNEQFF. The CDR3 DNA follows: TGTGCCAGCTCACCCGGAGCAGGGGCCGTCAATGAGCAGTTCTTC.

This clone showed up just once. The chain joins TRBV29-1 to TRBJ1-2; D is possibly TRBD1 (6 bases). V lost 6 bases to trimming and J lost 0 bases, with 11 bases between them. This CDR3 is 13 amino acids long. Germline lookup yields CDR1 SQVTM and CDR2 ANQGSEA. The CDR3 region is CSVRTAANYGYTF. The CDR3 DNA follows: TGCAGCGTCCGGACAGCAGCTAACTATGGCTACACCTTC.

This chain links TRBV27 with TRBJ2-7; no clear D gene. This CDR3 has 15 amino acids. The V gene lost 2 bases and the J gene lost 2 bases, with 13 bases spanning the gap. Germline values: CDR1 MNHEY, CDR2 SMNVEV (reference sequence). The DNA for the CDR3 is TGTGCCAGCAGTTTAATGCAGGCCGTCACCTACGAGCAGTACTTC. Protein sequence: CASSLMQAVTYEQYF.

Only one count was recorded for this clone. V usage is TRBV27 and J usage is TRBJ2-3; 14 bases agree with TRBD2. V shed 5 bases and J 8 bases; nucleotides not matched to a gene: 9. There are 16 residues in the CDR3. CDR1 is MNHEY, CDR2 SMNVEV, per germline (reference sequence). The CDR3 nucleotides read TGTGCCAGCAGTGGTGGGACTAGCGGGGGCCAAGGTACGCAGTATTTT. It yields the protein CASSGGTSGGQGTQYF.

The rearrangement links TRBV6-5 to TRBJ2-7; 8 nucleotides agree with TRBD1. The germline CDR1 and CDR2 sequences are MNHEY and SVGAGI. V was clipped by 6 bases and J by 4 bases; unmatched bases: 8. CDR3 size: 14 residues. CDR3 nucleotides: TGTGCCAGCAGCGTCGGACAGGGAGTGTACGAGCAGTACTTC. It specifies CASSVGQGVYEQYF.

The chain couples TRBV5-1 to TRBJ1-5; the match to TRBD1 covers 7 bases. Germline lookup yields CDR1 SGHRS and CDR2 YFSETQ. There are 14 residues in the CDR3. V shed 4 bases, J shed 6 bases, and the junction held 7 bases outside the gene matches. CDR3 sequence (DNA): TGCGCCAGCAGCATTACAGGGGACAGTCAGCCCCAGCATTTT. It yields the protein CASSITGDSQPQHF.

The CDR3 loop is CASSFPVNSGANVLTF. CDR3 sequence (DNA): TGTGCCAGCAGCTTTCCAGTGAACTCTGGGGCCAACGTCCTGACTTTC. This chain connects TRBV5-6 to TRBJ2-6; no firm D call. The ends were cut back, 2 bases at V and 0 bases at J, with 9 bases in the middle. CDR3 length: 16 residues. Germline loops: CDR1 SGHDT, CDR2 YYEEEE.

The chain is built from TRBV15 and TRBJ2-5; D is perhaps TRBD1 (5 bases). This CDR3 has 13 amino acids. V was clipped by 0 bases and J by 5 bases, with 7 bases between them. Germline CDR1 LNHNV, CDR2 YYDKDF (reference sequence). CDR3 sequence: CATSRDRAETQYF. The CDR3, as DNA: TGTGCCACCAGCAGAGACAGGGCGGAGACCCAGTACTTC.